These 5 T cell receptor beta chains came from one sample sequenced in a study of blood T cell repertoires in COVID-19. Sequenced by immunoSEQ multiplex PCR; TCRdb stores in-frame clones only, minus some. This sample has about 210,000 clones, with approximately 75% found just once. The sequenced sample was PBMCs or T cells enriched from blood (not recorded which). The receptors derive from a man aged 40-55 years who had recovered from COVID-19.

This chain connects TRBV9 to TRBJ1-1, with a possible D match to TRBD1 (6 bases). The CDR3 consists of 14 residues. V was cut by 4 bases and J by 4 bases, with 14 bases left in between. The V gene's germline CDR1 is SGDLS and CDR2 YYNGEE. The CDR3 spells CASSLMPGATEAFF. The DNA of the CDR3 is TGTGCCAGCAGCCTTATGCCAGGGGCCACTGAAGCTTTCTTT.

This clone was observed a handful of times. The chain employs TRBV11-2 and TRBJ2-5; 8 bases agree with TRBD2. Trimming at V came to 1 base and at J to 2 bases, leaving 6 bases not matched to a gene. The germline CDR1 and CDR2 sequences are SGHAT and FQNNGV. The CDR3 loop spans 16 amino acids. CDR3: CASSLGGAGVQETQYF. CDR3 coding DNA: TGTGCCAGCAGCTTAGGGGGAGCGGGGGTACAAGAGACCCAGTACTTC.

This clone was detected once. The rearrangement links TRBV7-2 to TRBJ1-4; D remains ambiguous. There are 16 residues in the CDR3. Germline CDR1 SGHTA, CDR2 FQGNSA. V lost 0 bases and J lost 1, with 9 bases in between. The CDR3 protein is CASSLAITVTNEKLFF. The CDR3 bases are TGTGCCAGCAGCTTAGCGATAACAGTAACTAATGAAAAACTGTTTTTT. The full variable domain, in which reference TRBV7-2 and TRBJ1-4 provide the parts outside the CDR3, is GAGVSQSPSNKVTEKGKDVELRCDPISGHTALYWYRQSLGQGLEFLIYFQGNSAPDKSGLPSDRFSAERTGGSVSTLTIQRTQQEDSAVYLCASSLAITVTNEKLFFGSGTQLSVL.

CDR3 sequence (DNA): TGTGCCAGCAGCTTAGATCCTCGGGGAGCGGGAAAAGGAAGTGAGCAGTTCTTC. It is translated as CASSLDPRGAGKGSEQFF. The chain has TRBV11-2 and TRBJ2-1; TRBD2 agrees at 7 bases. Germline lookup yields CDR1 SGHAT and CDR2 FQNNGV. V shed 0 bases, J shed 9 bases, and the junction held 17 bases outside the gene matches. This CDR3 comprises 18 residues.

This clone ranks as medium-sized. The chain uses TRBV7-9 and TRBJ2-3; a weak D match, TRBD2 (7 bases). Trimming removed 5 bases at V and 6 bases at J, with 12 bases between. Germline V CDR1 and CDR2: SEHNR, FQNEAQ (reference sequence). The CDR3 has 13 amino acids. CDR3 region: CASSPGGADTQYF. CDR3 DNA: TGTGCCAGCAGCCCTGGGGGGGCCGATACGCAGTATTTT.